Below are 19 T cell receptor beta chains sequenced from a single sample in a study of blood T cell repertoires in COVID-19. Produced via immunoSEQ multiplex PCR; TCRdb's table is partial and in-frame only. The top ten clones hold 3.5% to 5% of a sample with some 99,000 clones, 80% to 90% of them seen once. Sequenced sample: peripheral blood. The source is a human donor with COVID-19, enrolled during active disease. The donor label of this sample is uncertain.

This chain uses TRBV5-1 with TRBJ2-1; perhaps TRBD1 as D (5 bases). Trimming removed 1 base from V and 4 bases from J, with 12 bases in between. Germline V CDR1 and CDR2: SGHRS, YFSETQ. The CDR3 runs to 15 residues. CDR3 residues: CASSLQGDFYNEQFF. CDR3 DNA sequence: TGCGCCAGCAGCTTGCAGGGTGATTTTTACAATGAGCAGTTCTTC.

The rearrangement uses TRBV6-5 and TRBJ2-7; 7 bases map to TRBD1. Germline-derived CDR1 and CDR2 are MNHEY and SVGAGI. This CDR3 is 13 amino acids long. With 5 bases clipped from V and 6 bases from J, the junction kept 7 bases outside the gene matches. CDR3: CASSPRTGTEQYF. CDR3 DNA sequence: TGTGCCAGCAGTCCTCGGACAGGAACCGAGCAGTACTTC.

The CDR3 is CSAGQGQNYGYTF. The CDR3 coding sequence is TGCAGCGCTGGACAGGGCCAAAACTATGGCTACACCTTC. V is TRBV29-1 and J is TRBJ1-2, with 8 bases identical to TRBD1. The CDR3 length is 13 residues. V lost 7 bases to trimming and J lost 2 bases; unmatched junction nucleotides: 6. From germline, CDR1 is SQVTM and CDR2 ANQGSEA.

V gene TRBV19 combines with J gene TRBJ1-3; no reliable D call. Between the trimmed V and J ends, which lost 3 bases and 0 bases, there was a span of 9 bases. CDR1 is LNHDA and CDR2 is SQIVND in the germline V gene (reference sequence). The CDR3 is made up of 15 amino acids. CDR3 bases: TGTGCCAGTAGTATTAGCGGAGGCTCTGGAAACACCATATATTTT. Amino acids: CASSISGGSGNTIYF. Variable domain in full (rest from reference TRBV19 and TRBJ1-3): DGGITQSPKYLFRKEGQNVTLSCEQNLNHDAMYWYRQDPGQGLRLIYYSQIVNDFQKGDIAEGYSVSREKKESFPLTVTSAQKNPTAFYLCASSISGGSGNTIYFGEGSWLTVV.

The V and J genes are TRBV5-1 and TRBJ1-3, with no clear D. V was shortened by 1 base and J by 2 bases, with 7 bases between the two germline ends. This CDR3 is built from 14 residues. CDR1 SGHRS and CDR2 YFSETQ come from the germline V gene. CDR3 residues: CASSLTDPGNTIYF. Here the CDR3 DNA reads TGCGCCAGCAGCTTGACAGATCCTGGAAACACCATATATTTT.

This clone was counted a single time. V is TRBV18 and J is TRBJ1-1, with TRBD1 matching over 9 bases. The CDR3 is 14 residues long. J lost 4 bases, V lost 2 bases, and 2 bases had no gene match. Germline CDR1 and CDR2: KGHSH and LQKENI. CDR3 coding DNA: TGTGCCAGCTCACCAGACAGGGGGGTCACTGAAGCTTTCTTT. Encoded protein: CASSPDRGVTEAFF.

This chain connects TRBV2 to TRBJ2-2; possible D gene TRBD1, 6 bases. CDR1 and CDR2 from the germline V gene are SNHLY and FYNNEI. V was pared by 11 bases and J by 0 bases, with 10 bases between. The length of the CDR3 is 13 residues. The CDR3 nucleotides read TGTGCCTCCGCAGGGGCGAACACCGGGGAGCTGTTTTTT. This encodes CASAGANTGELFF.

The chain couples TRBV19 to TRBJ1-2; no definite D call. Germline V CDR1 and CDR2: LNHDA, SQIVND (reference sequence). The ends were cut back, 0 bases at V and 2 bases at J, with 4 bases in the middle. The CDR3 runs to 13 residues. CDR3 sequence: CASSIDQNYGYTF. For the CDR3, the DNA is TGTGCCAGTAGTATAGATCAAAACTATGGCTACACCTTC.

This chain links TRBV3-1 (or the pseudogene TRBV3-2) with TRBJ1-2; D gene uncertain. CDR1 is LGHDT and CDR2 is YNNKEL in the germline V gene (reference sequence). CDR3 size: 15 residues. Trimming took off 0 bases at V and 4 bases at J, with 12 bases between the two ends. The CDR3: CASSQDRGTLYGYTF. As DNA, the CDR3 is TGTGCCAGCAGCCAAGATCGGGGTACTCTCTATGGCTACACCTTC.

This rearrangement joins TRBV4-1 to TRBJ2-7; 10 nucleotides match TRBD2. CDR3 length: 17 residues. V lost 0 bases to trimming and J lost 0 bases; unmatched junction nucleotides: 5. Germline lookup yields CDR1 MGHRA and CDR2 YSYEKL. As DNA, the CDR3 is TGCGCCAGCAGCCAAGAAGAAGCGGGGGGGAACTCCTACGAGCAGTACTTC. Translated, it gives CASSQEEAGGNSYEQYF.

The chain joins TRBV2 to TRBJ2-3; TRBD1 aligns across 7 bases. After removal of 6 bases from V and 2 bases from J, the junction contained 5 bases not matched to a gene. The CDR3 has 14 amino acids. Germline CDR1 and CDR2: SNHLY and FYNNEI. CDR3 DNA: TGTGCCAGCAGCAGACAGGGCCCCACAGATACGCAGTATTTT. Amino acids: CASSRQGPTDTQYF.

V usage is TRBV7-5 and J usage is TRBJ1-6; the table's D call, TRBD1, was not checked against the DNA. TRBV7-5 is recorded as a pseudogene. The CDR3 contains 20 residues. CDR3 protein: CVRSLVGKYEGAPYNSPLHF. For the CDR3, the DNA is TGTGTCAGAAGCTTAGTGGGGAAATACGAGGGGGCCCCCTATAATTCACCCCTCCACTTT.

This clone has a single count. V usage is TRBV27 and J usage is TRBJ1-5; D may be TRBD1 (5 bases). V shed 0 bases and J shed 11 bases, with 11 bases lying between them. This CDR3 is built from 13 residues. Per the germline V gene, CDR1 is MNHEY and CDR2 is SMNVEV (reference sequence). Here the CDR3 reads CASSLSSAGTQHF. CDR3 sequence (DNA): TGTGCCAGCAGTTTATCGAGCGCAGGGACCCAGCATTTT.

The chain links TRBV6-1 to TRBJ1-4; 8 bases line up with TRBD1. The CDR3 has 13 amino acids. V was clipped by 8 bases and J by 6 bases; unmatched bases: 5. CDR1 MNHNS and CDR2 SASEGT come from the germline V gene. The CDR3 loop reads CASWETGDEKLFF. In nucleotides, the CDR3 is TGTGCCAGCTGGGAGACAGGGGATGAAAAACTGTTTTTT.

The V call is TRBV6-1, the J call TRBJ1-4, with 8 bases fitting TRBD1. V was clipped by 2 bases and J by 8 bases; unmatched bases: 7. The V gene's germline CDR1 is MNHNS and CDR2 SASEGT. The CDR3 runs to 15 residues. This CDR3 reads CASSELQGAGEKLFF. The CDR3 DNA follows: TGTGCCAGCAGTGAACTCCAGGGGGCTGGGGAAAAACTGTTTTTT.

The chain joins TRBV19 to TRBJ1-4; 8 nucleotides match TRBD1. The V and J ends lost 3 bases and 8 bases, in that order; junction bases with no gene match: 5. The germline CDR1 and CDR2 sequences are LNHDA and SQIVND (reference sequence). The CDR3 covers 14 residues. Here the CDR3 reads CASSMNRGYEKLFF. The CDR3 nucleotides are TGTGCCAGTAGTATGAACAGGGGGTACGAAAAACTGTTTTTT.

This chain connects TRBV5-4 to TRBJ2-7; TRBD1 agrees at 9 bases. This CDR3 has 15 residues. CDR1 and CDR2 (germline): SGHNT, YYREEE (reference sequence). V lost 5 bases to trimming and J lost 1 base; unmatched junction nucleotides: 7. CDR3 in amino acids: CASRPTGGASYEQYF. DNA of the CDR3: TGTGCCAGCAGACCAACAGGGGGCGCGTCCTACGAGCAGTACTTC.

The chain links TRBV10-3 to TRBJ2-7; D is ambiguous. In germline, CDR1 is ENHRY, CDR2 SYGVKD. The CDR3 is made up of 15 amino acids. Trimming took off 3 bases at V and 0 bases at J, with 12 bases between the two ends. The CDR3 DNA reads TGTGCCATCAGTGACGGTGAGATTGGCTCCTACGAGCAGTACTTC. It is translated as CAISDGEIGSYEQYF.

CDR3 loop: CASSPQWGLGGNTEAFF. The CDR3 region has the DNA TGTGCCAGCTCACCACAGTGGGGTCTAGGAGGGAACACTGAAGCTTTCTTT. The chain joins TRBV18 to TRBJ1-1; unclear D gene. Germline assignment: CDR1 KGHSH and CDR2 LQKENI. V lost 1 base and J lost 1, with 16 bases in between. The CDR3 runs 17 residues.